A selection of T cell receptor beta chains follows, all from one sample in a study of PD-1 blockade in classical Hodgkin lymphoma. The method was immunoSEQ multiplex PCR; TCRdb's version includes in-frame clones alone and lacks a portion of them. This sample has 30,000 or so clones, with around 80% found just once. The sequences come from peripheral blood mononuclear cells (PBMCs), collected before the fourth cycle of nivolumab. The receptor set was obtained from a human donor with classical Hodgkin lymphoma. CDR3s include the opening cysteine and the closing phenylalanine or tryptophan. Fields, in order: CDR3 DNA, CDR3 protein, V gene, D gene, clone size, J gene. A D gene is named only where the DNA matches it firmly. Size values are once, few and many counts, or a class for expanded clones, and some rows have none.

cdr3_nt: TGTGCCAGTAGTAGGGACAGGGGTAGAGGGACCCAGTACTTC; cdr3_aa: CASSRDRGRGTQYF; v_call: TRBV19; d_call: TRBD1; clone_size: few; j_call: TRBJ2-5
cdr3_nt: TGTGCCAGCAGCTGGGGGAGAACTGAAGCTTTCTTT; cdr3_aa: CASSWGRTEAFF; v_call: TRBV5-5; d_call: NA; clone_size: NA; j_call: TRBJ1-1
cdr3_nt: TGTGCCAGCAGGGGACTAGCGGCTTACAATGAGCAGTTCTTC; cdr3_aa: CASRGLAAYNEQFF; v_call: TRBV27; d_call: TRBD2; clone_size: NA; j_call: TRBJ2-1
cdr3_nt: TGTGCCAGCAGCTTAGAACGGGGGGGTCAGGGAGAGACCCAGTACTTC; cdr3_aa: CASSLERGGQGETQYF; v_call: TRBV11-2; d_call: TRBD2; clone_size: NA; j_call: TRBJ2-5
cdr3_nt: TGTGCCAGCAGTTACCTAGCGGTGCAGTACTTC; cdr3_aa: CASSYLAVQYF; v_call: TRBV6-8; d_call: TRBD2; clone_size: NA; j_call: TRBJ2-7
cdr3_nt: TGTGCCAGCTCACCACGCACCTTGCAGGGTAATGAAAAACTGTTTTTT; cdr3_aa: CASSPRTLQGNEKLFF; v_call: TRBV18; d_call: NA; clone_size: once; j_call: TRBJ1-4
cdr3_nt: TGCGCCAGCAGCCCGGGACCTCACCTTAACTATGGCTACACCTTC; cdr3_aa: CASSPGPHLNYGYTF; v_call: TRBV4-1; d_call: NA; clone_size: NA; j_call: TRBJ1-2
cdr3_nt: TGTGCCAGCACCCGTCGGGGCGCGAACACCGGGGAGCTGTTTTTT; cdr3_aa: CASTRRGANTGELFF; v_call: TRBV6-5; d_call: NA; clone_size: NA; j_call: TRBJ2-2
cdr3_nt: TGCGCCAGCAGCCAAGATTTGGGCAGCCAACCCCAGCATTTT; cdr3_aa: CASSQDLGSQPQHF; v_call: TRBV4-3; d_call: NA; clone_size: NA; j_call: TRBJ1-5
cdr3_nt: TGTGCCAGCAGCTTGGACAGCGGACAGCCCCAGCATTTT; cdr3_aa: CASSLDSGQPQHF; v_call: TRBV7-9; d_call: NA; clone_size: NA; j_call: TRBJ1-5
cdr3_nt: TGTGCCACCAGCAGAGATCGTGGACAGTATGGCACCGGGGAGCTGTTTTTT; cdr3_aa: CATSRDRGQYGTGELFF; v_call: TRBV15; d_call: NA; clone_size: NA; j_call: TRBJ2-2
cdr3_nt: TGCGCCAGCAGCTTGGGTCAGGGCCGCACAGATACGCAGTATTTT; cdr3_aa: CASSLGQGRTDTQYF; v_call: TRBV5-1; d_call: NA; clone_size: NA; j_call: TRBJ2-3
cdr3_nt: TGTGCCAGCAGCTCAACAGGGAACTATGGCTACACCTTC; cdr3_aa: CASSSTGNYGYTF; v_call: TRBV5-4; d_call: NA; clone_size: few; j_call: TRBJ1-2
cdr3_nt: TGTGCCAGCAGTTCGTTCAACACCGGGGAGCTGTTTTTT; cdr3_aa: CASSSFNTGELFF; v_call: TRBV28; d_call: NA; clone_size: NA; j_call: TRBJ2-2
cdr3_nt: TGTGCCAGCACTGTGCCACCCCTTTCGGGTGGCTACACCTTC; cdr3_aa: CASTVPPLSGGYTF; v_call: TRBV6-1; d_call: NA; clone_size: NA; j_call: TRBJ1-2
cdr3_nt: TGTGCCAGCAACATAGGGGGAAAGCAAGAAGCTTTCTTT; cdr3_aa: CASNIGGKQEAFF; v_call: TRBV2; d_call: NA; clone_size: NA; j_call: TRBJ1-1